This paragraph covers one T cell receptor (beta chain) sequence. No antigen is known for it. Profiled with immunoSEQ multiplex PCR; TCRdb holds only in-frame clones, not every one. The data hold about 16,000 clones, with about two thirds observed a single time. This entry is derived from a study of neoadjuvant anti-PD-1 for oral cavity cancer. Study-wide results and caveats: Higher pretreatment blood Treg/Th17 ratios correlated with higher pretreatment blood and lower post-treatment tumor TCRbeta clonality.

Analysis of PBMCs was direct, with no culture step. The CDR3 totals 14 residues. Trimming pared 4 bases from V and 7 bases from J, leaving 11 bases between. CDR1 is MNHEY and CDR2 is SMNVEV in the germline V gene (reference sequence). The origin of this receptor is a person between 40 and 85 years old with oral cavity squamous cell carcinoma. The chain joins TRBV27 to TRBJ1-6; D unresolved. Material: PBMCs, obtained before nivolumab (anti-PD-1) treatment. This chain's CDR3 is CASSSPSLNSPLHF. As DNA, the CDR3 is TGTGCCAGCAGTTCCCCGAGCCTAAATTCACCCCTCCACTTT.